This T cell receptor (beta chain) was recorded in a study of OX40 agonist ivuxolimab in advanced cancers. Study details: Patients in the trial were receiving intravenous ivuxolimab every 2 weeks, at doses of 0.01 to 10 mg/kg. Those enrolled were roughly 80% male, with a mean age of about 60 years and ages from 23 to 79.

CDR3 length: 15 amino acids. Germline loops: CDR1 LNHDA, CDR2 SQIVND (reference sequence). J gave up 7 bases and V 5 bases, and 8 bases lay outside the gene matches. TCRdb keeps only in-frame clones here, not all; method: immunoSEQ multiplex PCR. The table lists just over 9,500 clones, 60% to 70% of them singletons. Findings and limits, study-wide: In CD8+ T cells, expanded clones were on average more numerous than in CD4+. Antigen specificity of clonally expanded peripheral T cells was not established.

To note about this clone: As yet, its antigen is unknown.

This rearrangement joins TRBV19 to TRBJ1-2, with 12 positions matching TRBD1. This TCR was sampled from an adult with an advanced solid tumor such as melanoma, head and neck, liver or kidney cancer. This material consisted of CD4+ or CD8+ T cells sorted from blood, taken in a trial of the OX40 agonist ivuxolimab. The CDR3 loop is CASSLTGTGGSGYTF. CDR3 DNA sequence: TGTGCCAGTAGTTTAACTGGGACAGGGGGCTCTGGCTACACCTTC.